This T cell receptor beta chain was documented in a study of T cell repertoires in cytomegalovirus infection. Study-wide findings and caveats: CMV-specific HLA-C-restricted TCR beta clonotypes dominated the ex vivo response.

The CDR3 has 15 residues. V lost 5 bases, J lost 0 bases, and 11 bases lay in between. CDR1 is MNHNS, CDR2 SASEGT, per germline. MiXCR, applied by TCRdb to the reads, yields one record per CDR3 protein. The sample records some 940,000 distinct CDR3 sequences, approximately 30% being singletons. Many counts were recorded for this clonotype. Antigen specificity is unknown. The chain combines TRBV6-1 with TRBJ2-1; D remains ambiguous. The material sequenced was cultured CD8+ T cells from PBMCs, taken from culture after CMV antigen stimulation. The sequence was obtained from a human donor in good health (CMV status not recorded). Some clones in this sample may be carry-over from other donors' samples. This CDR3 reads CASSSPMSSYNEQFF. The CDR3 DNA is TGTGCCAGCAGTTCGCCAATGAGCTCCTACAATGAGCAGTTCTTC.